This T cell receptor beta chain was found in a study of regulatory T cells in long-lasting Graves disease. Building the TCR beta libraries relied on iRepertoire HTBI primers, and CDR3 regions underwent Arm-PCR. TCRdb reprocessed the multiplex PCR reads with MiXCR, giving one entry per CDR3 protein. This sample yields under 700,000 distinct CDR3 sequences, of which roughly 15% are seen a single time; just under 25% belongs to the top ten. This clonotype was observed a few times. Regarding time point: newly diagnosed GD, antithyroid drugs for less than 3 months. RNA from PBMCs was the source of the TCR library. The length of the CDR3 is 9 residues. Trimming shortened V by 0 bases and J by 10 bases, and 3 bases separated the two germline ends. CDR1 is SQVTM and CDR2 is ANQGSEA in the germline V gene. These data were also reused for a study on T cells in Graves' hyperthyroidism and ophthalmopathy. That paper adds: First-round RT-PCR of the TCR CDR3 relied on the HTBI primer set.

V usage is TRBV29-1 and J usage is TRBJ1-1; D is uncertain. This sequence was found in a woman aged 40 to 65 with Graves disease. This specimen was peripheral blood mononuclear cells (PBMCs), taken at new diagnosis, from a patient treated with antithyroid drugs. This CDR3 is CSVEEAAFF. The CDR3 DNA follows: TGCAGCGTTGAAGAGGCAGCTTTCTTT.